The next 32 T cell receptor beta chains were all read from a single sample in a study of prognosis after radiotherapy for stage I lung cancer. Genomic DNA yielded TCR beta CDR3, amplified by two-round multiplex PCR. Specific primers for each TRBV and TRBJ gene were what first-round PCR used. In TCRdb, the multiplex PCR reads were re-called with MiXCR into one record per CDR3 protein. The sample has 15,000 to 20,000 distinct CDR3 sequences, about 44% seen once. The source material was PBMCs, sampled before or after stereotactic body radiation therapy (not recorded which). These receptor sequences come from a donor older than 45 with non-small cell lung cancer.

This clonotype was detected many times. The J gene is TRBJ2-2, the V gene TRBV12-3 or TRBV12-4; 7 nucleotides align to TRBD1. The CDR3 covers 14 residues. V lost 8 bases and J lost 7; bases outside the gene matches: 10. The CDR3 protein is CASGNDRAGGELFF. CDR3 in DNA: TGTGCCAGCGGGAACGACAGGGCGGGCGGGGAGCTGTTTTTT.

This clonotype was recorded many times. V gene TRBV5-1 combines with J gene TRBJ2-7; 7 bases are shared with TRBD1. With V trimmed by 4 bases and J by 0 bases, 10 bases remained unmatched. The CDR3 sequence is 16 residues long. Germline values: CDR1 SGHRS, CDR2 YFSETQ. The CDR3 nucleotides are TGCGCCAGCAGCCGTGACGGGACAGCGACCTCCTACGAGCAGTACTTC. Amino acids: CASSRDGTATSYEQYF.

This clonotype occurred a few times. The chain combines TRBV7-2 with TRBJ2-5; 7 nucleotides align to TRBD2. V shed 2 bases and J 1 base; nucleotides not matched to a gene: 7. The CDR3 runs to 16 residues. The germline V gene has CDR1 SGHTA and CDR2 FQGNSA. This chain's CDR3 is CASSLMFWGGQETQYF. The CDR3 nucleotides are TGTGCCAGCAGCTTAATGTTCTGGGGGGGCCAAGAGACCCAGTACTTC.

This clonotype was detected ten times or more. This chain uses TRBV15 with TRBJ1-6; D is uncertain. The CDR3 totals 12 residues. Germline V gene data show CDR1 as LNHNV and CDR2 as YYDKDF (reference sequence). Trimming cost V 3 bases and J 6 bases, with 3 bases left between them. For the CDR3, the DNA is TGTGCCACCAGCAGCGCTAATTCACCCCTCCACTTT. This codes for CATSSANSPLHF.

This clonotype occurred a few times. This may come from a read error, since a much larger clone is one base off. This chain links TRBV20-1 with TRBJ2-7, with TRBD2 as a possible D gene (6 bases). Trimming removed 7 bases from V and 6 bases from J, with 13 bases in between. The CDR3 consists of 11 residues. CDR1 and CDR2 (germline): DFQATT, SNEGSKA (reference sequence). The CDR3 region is CSVGRRSEQYF. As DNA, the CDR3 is TGCAGTGTGGGGAGGAGGAGCGAGCAGTACTTC.

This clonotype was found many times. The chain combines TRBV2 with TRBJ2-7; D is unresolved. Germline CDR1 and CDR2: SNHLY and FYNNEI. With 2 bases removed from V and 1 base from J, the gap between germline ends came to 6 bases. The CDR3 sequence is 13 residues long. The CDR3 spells CASSELVSYEQYF. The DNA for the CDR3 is TGTGCCAGCAGTGAACTGGTTTCCTACGAGCAGTACTTC. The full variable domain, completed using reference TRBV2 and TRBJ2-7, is EPEVTQTPSHQVTQMGQEVILRCVPISNHLYFYWYRQILGQKVEFLVSFYNNEISEKSEIFDDQFSVERPDGSNFTLKIRSTKLEDSAMYFCASSELVSYEQYFGPGTRLTVT.

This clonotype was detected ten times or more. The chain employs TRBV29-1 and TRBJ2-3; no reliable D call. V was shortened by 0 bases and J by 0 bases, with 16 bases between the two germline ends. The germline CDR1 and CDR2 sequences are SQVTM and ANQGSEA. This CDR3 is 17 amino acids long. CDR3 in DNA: TGCAGCGTTGAAGATCTGGCGGCGGAGTATAGCACAGATACGCAGTATTTT. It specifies CSVEDLAAEYSTDTQYF.

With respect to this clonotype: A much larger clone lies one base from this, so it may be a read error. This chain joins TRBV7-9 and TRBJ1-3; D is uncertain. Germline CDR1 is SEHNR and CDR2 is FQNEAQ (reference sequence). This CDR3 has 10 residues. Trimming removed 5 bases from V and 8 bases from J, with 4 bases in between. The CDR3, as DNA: TGTGCCAGCAGCGGGTACACCATATATTTT. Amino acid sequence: CASSGYTIYF.

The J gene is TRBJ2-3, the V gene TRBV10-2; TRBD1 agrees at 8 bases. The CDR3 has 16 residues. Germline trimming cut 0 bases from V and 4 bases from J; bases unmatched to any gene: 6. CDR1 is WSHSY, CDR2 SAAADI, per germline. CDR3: CASSESRDRPPDTQYF. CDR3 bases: TGCGCCAGCAGTGAGTCCCGGGACAGGCCACCAGATACGCAGTATTTT.

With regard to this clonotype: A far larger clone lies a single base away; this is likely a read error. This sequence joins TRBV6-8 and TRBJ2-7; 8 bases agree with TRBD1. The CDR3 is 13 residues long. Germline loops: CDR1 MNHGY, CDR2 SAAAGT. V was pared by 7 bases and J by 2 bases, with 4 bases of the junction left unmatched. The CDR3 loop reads CASMDRDAYEQYF. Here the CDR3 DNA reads TGTGCCAGCATGGACAGGGACGCCTACGAGCAGTACTTC.

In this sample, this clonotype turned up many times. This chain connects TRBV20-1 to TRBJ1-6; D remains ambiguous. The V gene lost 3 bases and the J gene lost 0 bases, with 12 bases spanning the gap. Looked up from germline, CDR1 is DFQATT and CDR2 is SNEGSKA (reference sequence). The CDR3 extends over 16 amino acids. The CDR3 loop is CSARNSQSSYNSPLHF. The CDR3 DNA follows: TGCAGTGCTAGGAATAGCCAGAGCTCCTATAATTCACCCCTCCACTTT.

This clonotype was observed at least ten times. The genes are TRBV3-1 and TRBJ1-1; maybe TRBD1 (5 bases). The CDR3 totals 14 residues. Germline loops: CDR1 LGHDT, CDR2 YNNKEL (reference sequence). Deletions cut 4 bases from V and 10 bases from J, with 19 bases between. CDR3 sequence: CASSPTESGGGAFF. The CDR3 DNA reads TGTGCCAGCAGCCCGACGGAATCCGGGGGTGGAGCTTTCTTT.

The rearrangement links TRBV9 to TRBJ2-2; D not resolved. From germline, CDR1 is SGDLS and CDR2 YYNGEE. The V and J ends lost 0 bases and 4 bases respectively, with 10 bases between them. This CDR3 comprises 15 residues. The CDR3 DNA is TGTGCCAGCAGCGTAGTTGAGGCAATCACCGGGGAGCTGTTTTTT. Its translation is CASSVVEAITGELFF.

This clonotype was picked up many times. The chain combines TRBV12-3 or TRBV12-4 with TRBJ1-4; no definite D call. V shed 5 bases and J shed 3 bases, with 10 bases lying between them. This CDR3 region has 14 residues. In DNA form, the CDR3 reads TGTGCCAGCAGTCAGCCCGGGGCTAATGAAAAACTGTTTTTT. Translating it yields CASSQPGANEKLFF.

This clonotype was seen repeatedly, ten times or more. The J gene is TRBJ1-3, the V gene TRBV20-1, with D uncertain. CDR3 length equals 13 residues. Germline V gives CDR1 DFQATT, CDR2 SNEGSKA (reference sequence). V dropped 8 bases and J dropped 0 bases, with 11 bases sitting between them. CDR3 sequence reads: CSSTPHSGNTIYF. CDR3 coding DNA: TGCAGTTCTACCCCCCACTCTGGAAACACCATATATTTT.

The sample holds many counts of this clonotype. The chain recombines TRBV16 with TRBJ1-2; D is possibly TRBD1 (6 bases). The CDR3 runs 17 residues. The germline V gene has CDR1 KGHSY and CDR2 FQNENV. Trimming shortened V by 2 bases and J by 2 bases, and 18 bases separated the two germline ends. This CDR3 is CASSQGYGTFQNYGYTF. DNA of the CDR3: TGTGCCAGCAGCCAAGGATACGGGACATTTCAAAACTATGGCTACACCTTC.

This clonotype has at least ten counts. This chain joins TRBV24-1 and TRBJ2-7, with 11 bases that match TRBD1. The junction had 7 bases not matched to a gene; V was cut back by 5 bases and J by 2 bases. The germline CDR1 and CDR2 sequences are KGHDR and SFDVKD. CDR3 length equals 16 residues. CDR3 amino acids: CATSAAGTGGTYEQYF. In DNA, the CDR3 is TGTGCCACCAGTGCCGCCGGGACAGGGGGGACCTACGAGCAGTACTTC.

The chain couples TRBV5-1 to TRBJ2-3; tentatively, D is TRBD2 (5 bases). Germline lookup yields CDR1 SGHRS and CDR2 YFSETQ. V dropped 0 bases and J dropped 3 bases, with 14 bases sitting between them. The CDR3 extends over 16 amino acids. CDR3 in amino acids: CASSLAWRARTDTQYF. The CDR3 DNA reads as TGCGCCAGCAGCTTGGCTTGGCGGGCGAGGACAGATACGCAGTATTTT. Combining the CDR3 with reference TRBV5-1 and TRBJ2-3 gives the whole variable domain KAGVTQTPRYLIKTRGQQVTLSCSPISGHRSVSWYQQTPGQGLQFLFEYFSETQRNKGNFPGRFSGRQFSNSRSEMNVSTLELGDSALYLCASSLAWRARTDTQYFGPGTRLTVL.

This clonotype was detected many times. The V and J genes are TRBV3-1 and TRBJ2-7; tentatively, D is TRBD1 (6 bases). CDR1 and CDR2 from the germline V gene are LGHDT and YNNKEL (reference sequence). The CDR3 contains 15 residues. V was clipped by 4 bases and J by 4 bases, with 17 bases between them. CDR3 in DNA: TGTGCCAGCAGCCCAAAGCCCCGGACAGATTACGAGCAGTACTTC. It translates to CASSPKPRTDYEQYF.

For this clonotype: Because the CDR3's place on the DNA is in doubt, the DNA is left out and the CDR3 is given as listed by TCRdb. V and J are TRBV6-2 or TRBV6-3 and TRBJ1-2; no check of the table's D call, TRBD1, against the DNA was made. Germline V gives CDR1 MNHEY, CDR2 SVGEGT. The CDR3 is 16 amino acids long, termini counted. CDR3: CACSARDQGGTYGYTF.

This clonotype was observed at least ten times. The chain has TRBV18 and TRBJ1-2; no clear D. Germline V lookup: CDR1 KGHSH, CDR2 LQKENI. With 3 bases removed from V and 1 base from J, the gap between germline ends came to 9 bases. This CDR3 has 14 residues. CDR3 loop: CASSPGEGNYGYTF. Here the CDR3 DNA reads TGTGCCAGCTCACCCGGGGAGGGTAACTATGGCTACACCTTC.

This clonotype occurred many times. In DNA, the CDR3 is TGCAGTGCAAGGGACAGGGGGACCTATGGCTACACCTTC. Translating gives CSARDRGTYGYTF. This chain connects TRBV20-1 to TRBJ1-2; 11 bases fit TRBD1. Germline CDR1 reads DFQATT; CDR2 reads SNEGSKA (reference sequence). The CDR3 loop spans 13 amino acids. Unmatched junction bases numbered 4, after V lost 6 bases and J lost 4 bases.

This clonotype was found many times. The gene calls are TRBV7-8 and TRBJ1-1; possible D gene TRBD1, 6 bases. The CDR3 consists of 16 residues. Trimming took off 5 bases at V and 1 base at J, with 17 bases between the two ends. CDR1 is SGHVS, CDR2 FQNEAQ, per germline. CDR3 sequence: CASSPERGMRNTEAFF. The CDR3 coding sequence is TGTGCCAGCAGCCCCGAGAGGGGGATGCGGAACACTGAAGCTTTCTTT.

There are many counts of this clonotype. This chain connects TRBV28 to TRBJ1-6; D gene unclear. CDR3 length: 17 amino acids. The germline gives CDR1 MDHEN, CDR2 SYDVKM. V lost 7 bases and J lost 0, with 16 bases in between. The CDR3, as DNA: TGTGCCAGCACTATACATACTGGAAGCTCCTATAATTCACCCCTCCACTTT. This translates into CASTIHTGSSYNSPLHF.

CDR3 amino acids: CASSYPERLAGTKDEQYF. CDR3 nucleotide sequence: TGTGCCAGCAGCTACCCCGAGCGTCTAGCGGGGACAAAGGACGAGCAGTACTTC. The V and J genes are TRBV7-9 and TRBJ2-7; 9 nucleotides agree with TRBD2. Germline CDR1 is SEHNR and CDR2 is FQNEAQ (reference sequence). V gave up 4 bases and J gave up 5 bases; unmatched junction bases: 18. This CDR3 is 18 amino acids long.

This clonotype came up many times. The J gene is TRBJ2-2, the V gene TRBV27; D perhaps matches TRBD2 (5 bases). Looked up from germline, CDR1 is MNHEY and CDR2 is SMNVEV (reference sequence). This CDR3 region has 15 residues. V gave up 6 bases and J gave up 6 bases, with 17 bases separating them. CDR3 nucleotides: TGTGCCAGCAGAGAAAGCGGAACCTCCCCCGGGGAGCTGTTTTTT. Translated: CASRESGTSPGELFF.

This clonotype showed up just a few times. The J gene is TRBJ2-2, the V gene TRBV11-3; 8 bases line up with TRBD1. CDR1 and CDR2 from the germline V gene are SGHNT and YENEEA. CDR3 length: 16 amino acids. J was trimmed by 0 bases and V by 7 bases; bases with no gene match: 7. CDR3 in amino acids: CASTGAQGANTGELFF. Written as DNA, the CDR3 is TGTGCCAGCACGGGGGCACAGGGGGCGAACACCGGGGAGCTGTTTTTT.

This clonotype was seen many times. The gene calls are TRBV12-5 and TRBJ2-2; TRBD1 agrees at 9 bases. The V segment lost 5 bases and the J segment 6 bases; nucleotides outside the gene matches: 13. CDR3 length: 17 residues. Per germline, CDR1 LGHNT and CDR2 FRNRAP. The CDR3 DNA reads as TGTGCTAGTGGTCCCGGGACAGGGCCCGGAGGGTCCGGGGAGCTGTTTTTT. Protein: CASGPGTGPGGSGELFF.

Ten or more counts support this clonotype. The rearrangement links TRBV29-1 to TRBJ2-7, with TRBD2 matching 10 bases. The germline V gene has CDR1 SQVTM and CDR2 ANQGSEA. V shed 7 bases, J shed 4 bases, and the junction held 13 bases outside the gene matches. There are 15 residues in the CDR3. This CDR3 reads CSARRKREGGYEQYF. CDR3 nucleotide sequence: TGCAGCGCACGCAGAAAGCGGGAGGGTGGGTACGAGCAGTACTTC.

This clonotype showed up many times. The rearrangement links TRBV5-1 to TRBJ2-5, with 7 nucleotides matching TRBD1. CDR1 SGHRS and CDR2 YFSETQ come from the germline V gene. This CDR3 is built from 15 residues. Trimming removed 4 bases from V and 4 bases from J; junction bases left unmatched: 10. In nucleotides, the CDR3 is TGCGCCAGCAGCCCACAGGGGTCAGGGTCAGAGACCCAGTACTTC. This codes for CASSPQGSGSETQYF.

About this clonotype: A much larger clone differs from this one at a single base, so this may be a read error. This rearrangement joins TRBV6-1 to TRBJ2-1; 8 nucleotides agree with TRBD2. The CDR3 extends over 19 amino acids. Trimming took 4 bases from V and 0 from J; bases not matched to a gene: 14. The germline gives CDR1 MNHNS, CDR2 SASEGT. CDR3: CASSGPGGGESLSYNEQFF. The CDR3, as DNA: TGTGCCAGCAGTGGGCCGGGGGGGGGCGAATCCCTCTCCTACAATGAGCAGTTCTTC.

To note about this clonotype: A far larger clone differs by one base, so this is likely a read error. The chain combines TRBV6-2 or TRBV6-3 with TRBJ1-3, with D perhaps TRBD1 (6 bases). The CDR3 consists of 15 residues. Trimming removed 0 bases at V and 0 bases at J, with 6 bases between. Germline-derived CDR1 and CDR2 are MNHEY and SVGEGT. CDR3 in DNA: TGTGCCAGCAGTTACTCACAGGGCTCTGGAAACACCATATATTTT. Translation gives CASSYSQGSGNTIYF.